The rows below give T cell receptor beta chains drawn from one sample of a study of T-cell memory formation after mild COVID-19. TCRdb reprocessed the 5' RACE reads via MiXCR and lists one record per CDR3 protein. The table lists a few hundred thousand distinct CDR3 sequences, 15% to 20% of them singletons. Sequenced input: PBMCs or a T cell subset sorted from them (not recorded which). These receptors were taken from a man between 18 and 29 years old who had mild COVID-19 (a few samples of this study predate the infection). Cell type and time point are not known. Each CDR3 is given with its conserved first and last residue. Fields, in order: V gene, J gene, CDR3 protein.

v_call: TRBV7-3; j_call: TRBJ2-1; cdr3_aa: CASSQSGTSVYNEQFF
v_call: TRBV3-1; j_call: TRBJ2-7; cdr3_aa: CASSLHPSYEQYF
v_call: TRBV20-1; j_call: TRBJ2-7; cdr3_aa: CSARGGGGREQYF
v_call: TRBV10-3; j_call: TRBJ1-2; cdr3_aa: CAISAQQGVFYGYTF
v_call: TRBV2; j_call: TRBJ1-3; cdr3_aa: CASRLDGENTIYF
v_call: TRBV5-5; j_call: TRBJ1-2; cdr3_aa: CASSFEQGGSLIEGYTF
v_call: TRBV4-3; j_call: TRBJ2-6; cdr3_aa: CASSPPRGQNSGANVLTF
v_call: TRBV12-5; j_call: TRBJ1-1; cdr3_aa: CASGSLGAEAFF
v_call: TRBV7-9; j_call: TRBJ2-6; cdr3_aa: CASSPTGGNGANVLTF
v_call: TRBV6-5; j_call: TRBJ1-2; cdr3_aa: CASSPTLTGSDGYTF
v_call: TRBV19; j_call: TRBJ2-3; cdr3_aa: CASSRTGGWATDTQYF
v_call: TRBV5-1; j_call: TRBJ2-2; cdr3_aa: CASSPGADWVNTGELFF
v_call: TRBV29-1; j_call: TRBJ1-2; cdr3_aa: CSVEKGQARYTF
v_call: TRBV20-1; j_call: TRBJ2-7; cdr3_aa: CSARDRRSGGLSSYEQYF
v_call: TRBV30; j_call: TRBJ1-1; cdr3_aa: CACTKWADTEAFF
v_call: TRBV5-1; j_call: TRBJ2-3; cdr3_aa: CASSLVRGAGADTQYF
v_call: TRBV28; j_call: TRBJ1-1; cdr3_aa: CASRKGHTEAFF
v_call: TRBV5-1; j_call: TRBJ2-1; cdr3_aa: CASSTPQGNEQFF
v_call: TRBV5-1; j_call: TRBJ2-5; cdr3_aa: CASSEGGGQETQYF
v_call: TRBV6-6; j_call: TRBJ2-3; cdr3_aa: CASSDIYTVDTQYF
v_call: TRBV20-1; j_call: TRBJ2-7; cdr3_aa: CSARVESSGGFYEQYF
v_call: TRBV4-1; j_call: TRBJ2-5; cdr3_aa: CASSQERSQETQYF
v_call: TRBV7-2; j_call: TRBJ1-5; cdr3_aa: CASSLVAVSNQPQHF
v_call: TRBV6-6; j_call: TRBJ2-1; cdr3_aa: CASSYSGVLERGDEQFF
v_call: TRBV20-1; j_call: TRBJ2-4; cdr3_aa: CSARSFDIQYF
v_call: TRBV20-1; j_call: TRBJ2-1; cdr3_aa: CSARGPEGYNEQFF
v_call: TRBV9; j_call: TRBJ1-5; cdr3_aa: CASSVAGQWNQPQHF
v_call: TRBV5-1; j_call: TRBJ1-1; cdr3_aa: CASSRGAEVEAFF